This T cell receptor beta chain was profiled in a study of OX40 agonist ivuxolimab in advanced cancers. Produced via immunoSEQ multiplex PCR; TCRdb's table is partial and in-frame only. Among 39,000 or so clones listed, roughly 90% were seen once. Specimen: CD4+ or CD8+ T cells sorted from blood, collected in a trial of the OX40 agonist ivuxolimab. The receptor was isolated from an adult with an advanced solid tumor such as melanoma, head and neck, liver or kidney cancer.

CDR3 in amino acids: CASSLGTGRSNEQFF. The CDR3 DNA sequence: TGTGCCAGCAGCTTAGGTACGGGGCGGTCTAATGAGCAGTTCTTC. The chain has TRBV7-3 and TRBJ2-1; either TRBD1 or TRBD2 may supply D (5 bases each). Per germline, CDR1 SGHTA and CDR2 FQGTGA. This CDR3 has 15 residues. Trimming left V 2 bases short and J 7 bases short, with 15 bases between.